The 30 T cell receptor beta chains listed next were all sequenced from one sample in a study of T cell responses to AZD1222 COVID-19 vaccine. The table came from immunoSEQ multiplex PCR; TCRdb's copy has only in-frame clones and leaves some out. The table includes fewer than 120,000 clones, approximately 90% detected once. The specimen was peripheral blood, collected on day 0 of AZD1222 vaccination. These receptors all come from an adult in good health.

The chain combines TRBV7-2 with TRBJ2-1; 12 nucleotides line up with TRBD2. Looked up from germline, CDR1 is SGHTA and CDR2 is FQGNSA. The V gene end was trimmed by 8 bases and the J gene end by 7 bases; junction bases not matched to a gene: 3. The CDR3 runs to 13 residues. The CDR3 here is CASWGLAGNEQFF. The CDR3 DNA is TGTGCCAGCTGGGGACTAGCGGGTAATGAGCAGTTCTTC. Together with reference TRBV7-2 and TRBJ2-1, the CDR3 gives the full variable domain: GAGVSQSPSNKVTEKGKDVELRCDPISGHTALYWYRQSLGQGLEFLIYFQGNSAPDKSGLPSDRFSAERTGGSVSTLTIQRTQQEDSAVYLCASWGLAGNEQFFGPGTRLTVL.

The chain is built from TRBV7-2 and TRBJ1-5; 8 bases are a match to TRBD1. CDR1 and CDR2 (germline): SGHTA, FQGNSA. CDR3 length: 17 residues. Losses at the gene ends were 2 bases for V and 4 bases for J; bases not matched to a gene: 10. CDR3 DNA sequence: TGTGCCAGCAGCTTACGAGGTGGACAGGGCGTAAATCAGCCCCAGCATTTT. This codes for CASSLRGGQGVNQPQHF.

The gene calls are TRBV2 and TRBJ2-1, with TRBD2 identical over 9 bases. CDR1 SNHLY and CDR2 FYNNEI come from the germline V gene. The CDR3 loop spans 15 amino acids. J was trimmed by 1 base and V by 10 bases; bases with no gene match: 8. The CDR3 DNA follows: TGTGCCACCCGGCGGGGGGGCTTTTCCTACAATGAGCAGTTCTTC. Translation: CATRRGGFSYNEQFF. The whole variable domain, remainder taken from reference TRBV2 and TRBJ2-1, is EPEVTQTPSHQVTQMGQEVILRCVPISNHLYFYWYRQILGQKVEFLVSFYNNEISEKSEIFDDQFSVERPDGSNFTLKIRSTKLEDSAMYFCATRRGGFSYNEQFFGPGTRLTVL.

This chain links TRBV28 with TRBJ1-6, with D hard to call. The germline V gene has CDR1 MDHEN and CDR2 SYDVKM. Trimming left V 3 bases short and J 7 bases short, with 13 bases between. The CDR3 covers 15 residues. For the CDR3, the DNA is TGTGCCAGCAGTTTCATTCGGCAGAGAAATTCACCCCTCCACTTT. Amino acids: CASSFIRQRNSPLHF. The full variable domain, completed using reference TRBV28 and TRBJ1-6, is DVKVTQSSRYLVKRTGEKVFLECVQDMDHENMFWYRQDPGLGLRLIYFSYDVKMKEKGDIPEGYSVSREKKERFSLILESASTNQTSMYLCASSFIRQRNSPLHFGNGTRLTVT.

This chain uses TRBV28 with TRBJ1-3; 7 bases are a match to TRBD1. Germline CDR1 and CDR2: MDHEN and SYDVKM. The CDR3 spans 16 residues. Unmatched junction bases numbered 8, after V lost 5 bases and J lost 1 base. Here the CDR3 DNA reads TGTGCCAGCAGTACCAGACAGGGAAAATCTGGAAACACCATATATTTT. Encoded protein: CASSTRQGKSGNTIYF.

CDR3 protein: CASSLSLAGVYEQYF. The CDR3 DNA is TGTGCCAGCAGTTTATCGCTTGCGGGGGTCTACGAGCAGTACTTC. V is TRBV27 and J is TRBJ2-7, with TRBD2 matching 7 bases. This CDR3 spans 15 amino acids. Trimming cost V 0 bases and J 3 bases; bases outside gene matches: 5. Germline CDR1 MNHEY, CDR2 SMNVEV (reference sequence).

This clone showed up just once. V and J are TRBV19 and TRBJ2-7; TRBD2 matches 12 bases. The CDR3 sequence is 14 residues long. The germline gives CDR1 LNHDA, CDR2 SQIVND (reference sequence). With V trimmed by 5 bases and J by 4 bases, 3 bases remained unmatched. CDR3 sequence reads: CASSRLAGAYEQYF. CDR3 nucleotide sequence: TGTGCCAGTAGTCGACTAGCGGGGGCTTACGAGCAGTACTTC.

The CDR3 DNA is TGTGCCAGTAGTATAGGCACCGGGACTAGCGGCCAAGAGACCCAGTACTTC. This translates into CASSIGTGTSGQETQYF. The chain uses TRBV19 and TRBJ2-5; the match to TRBD2 covers 11 bases. This CDR3 comprises 17 residues. The trim removed 1 base at V and 1 base at J, leaving 5 bases unmatched. CDR1 is LNHDA, CDR2 SQIVND, per germline (reference sequence).

A word on this clone: The sample carries other DNA sequences with the same CDR3. V gene TRBV11-2 combines with J gene TRBJ1-5; TRBD1 might be the D (5 bases). The CDR3 length is 15 residues. CDR1 and CDR2 (germline): SGHAT, FQNNGV. The germline V and J ends were trimmed by 1 base and 4 bases, with 11 bases remaining between them. CDR3 DNA: TGTGCCAGCAGCTTAGGGCAGGGCAGGAATCAGCCCCAGCATTTT. This translates into CASSLGQGRNQPQHF.

This chain connects TRBV5-1 to TRBJ2-7; TRBD2 matches 7 bases. V gave up 3 bases and J gave up 2 bases; unmatched junction bases: 5. This CDR3 contains 14 residues. Germline V gene lookup returns CDR1 SGHRS and CDR2 YFSETQ. CDR3 amino acids: CASSSGLLPYEQYF. Here the CDR3 DNA reads TGCGCCAGCAGCTCGGGACTACTACCCTACGAGCAGTACTTC. The full variable domain, completed using reference TRBV5-1 and TRBJ2-7, is KAGVTQTPRYLIKTRGQQVTLSCSPISGHRSVSWYQQTPGQGLQFLFEYFSETQRNKGNFPGRFSGRQFSNSRSEMNVSTLELGDSALYLCASSSGLLPYEQYFGPGTRLTVT.

The sample holds one count of this clone. Here the CDR3 DNA reads TGTGCCAGCAGCTTAGCGTCCGGACAGGATCTTTACGAGCAGTACTTC. Translating gives CASSLASGQDLYEQYF. The rearrangement uses TRBV7-6 and TRBJ2-7; 7 nucleotides match TRBD1. The germline CDR1 and CDR2 sequences are SGHVS and FNYEAQ. The CDR3 length is 16 residues. Trimming cost V 0 bases and J 4 bases; bases outside gene matches: 9. Using reference TRBV7-6 and TRBJ2-7 for the parts outside the CDR3, the full variable domain is GAGVSQSPRYKVTKRGQDVALRCDPISGHVSLYWYRQALGQGPEFLTYFNYEAQQDKSGLPNDRFSAERPEGSISTLTIQRTEQRDSAMYRCASSLASGQDLYEQYFGPGTRLTVT.

DNA of the CDR3: TGTGCCAGCAGTTCGGGTCCTACGAACACCGGGGAGCTGTTTTTT. It translates to CASSSGPTNTGELFF. V and J are TRBV7-3 and TRBJ2-2; D remains ambiguous. The germline CDR1 and CDR2 sequences are SGHTA and FQGTGA. This CDR3 comprises 15 residues. Trimming removed 6 bases from V and 0 bases from J, with 11 bases in between.

This chain joins TRBV6-1 and TRBJ1-1; D is unclear. The CDR3 runs to 16 residues. V lost 3 bases, J lost 0 bases, and 14 bases lay in between. Germline CDR1 reads MNHNS; CDR2 reads SASEGT. The CDR3 nucleotides read TGTGCCAGCAGTGACCGAGACGCCGCCATGAACACTGAAGCTTTCTTT. Amino acids: CASSDRDAAMNTEAFF.

The V gene is TRBV7-9, the J gene TRBJ1-1; D might be TRBD1 (6 bases). This CDR3 contains 14 residues. Germline CDR1 reads SEHNR; CDR2 reads FQNEAQ (reference sequence). Trimming took off 2 bases at V and 5 bases at J, with 12 bases between the two ends. CDR3 coding DNA: TGTGCCAGCAGCTTAATAGACAGGCGGACTGAAGCTTTCTTT. Its translation is CASSLIDRRTEAFF. The whole variable domain, remainder taken from reference TRBV7-9 and TRBJ1-1, is DTGVSQNPRHKITKRGQNVTFRCDPISEHNRLYWYRQTLGQGPEFLTYFQNEAQLEKSRLLSDRFSAERPKGSFSTLEIQRTEQGDSAMYLCASSLIDRRTEAFFGQGTRLTVV.

The chain couples TRBV5-6 to TRBJ1-5; D unclear. The CDR3 is 13 residues long. Trimming cost V 0 bases and J 0 bases, with 1 base left between them. The germline gives CDR1 SGHDT, CDR2 YYEEEE. The CDR3 coding sequence is TGTGCCAGCAGCTTGGGTAGCAATCAGCCCCAGCATTTT. This sequence encodes CASSLGSNQPQHF. The variable domain in full, with the rest retrieved from reference TRBV5-6 and TRBJ1-5, is DAGVTQSPTHLIKTRGQQVTLRCSPKSGHDTVSWYQQALGQGPQFIFQYYEEEERQRGNFPDRFSGHQFPNYSSELNVNALLLGDSALYLCASSLGSNQPQHFGDGTRLSIL.

This clone was observed once. The CDR3 here is CSAWTAGGEQYF. CDR3 sequence (DNA): TGCAGCGCTTGGACAGCGGGGGGGGAGCAGTACTTC. The chain couples TRBV29-1 to TRBJ2-7; 10 bases line up with TRBD2. V lost 7 bases and J lost 7; bases outside the gene matches: 7. Germline loops: CDR1 SQVTM, CDR2 ANQGSEA. The CDR3 is made up of 12 amino acids.

The J gene is TRBJ1-2, the V gene TRBV5-3, with a tentative D call TRBD1 (5 bases). Being an ORF, TRBV5-3 has a function that is uncertain. CDR3 length equals 12 residues. Trimming pared 10 bases from V and 8 bases from J, leaving 18 bases between. This chain's CDR3 is CADHGAGQGYTF. The CDR3 DNA follows: TGTGCCGACCACGGGGCAGGGCAAGGCTACACCTTC.

J is TRBJ2-7 and V is TRBV30, with D unclear. Per the germline V gene, CDR1 is GTSNPN and CDR2 is SVGIG (reference sequence). With 1 base removed from V and 7 bases from J, the gap between germline ends came to 20 bases. CDR3 length: 15 residues. The chain's CDR3 is CAWSGTENPLLEQYF. CDR3 in DNA: TGTGCCTGGAGTGGGACCGAGAACCCCCTATTGGAGCAGTACTTC.

This rearrangement joins TRBV5-4 to TRBJ2-1; TRBD2 matches 10 bases. Germline-derived CDR1 and CDR2 are SGHNT and YYREEE (reference sequence). With 10 bases clipped from V and 7 bases from J, the junction kept 14 bases outside the gene matches. The CDR3 runs 15 residues. CDR3 nucleotides: TGTGCCCTCGCTGGGGGCAGCGGGAGGGATAATGAGCAGTTCTTC. The encoded protein is CALAGGSGRDNEQFF.

CDR3 nucleotide sequence: TGTGCCAGCAGCTTGTTAGGGATAGCCGGTAGCTCCTACGAGCAGTACTTC. This translates into CASSLLGIAGSSYEQYF. The genes are TRBV5-6 and TRBJ2-7; D gene uncertain. The CDR3 is made up of 17 amino acids. Per germline, CDR1 SGHDT and CDR2 YYEEEE. The germline V and J ends were trimmed by 1 base and 0 bases, with 17 bases remaining between them.

The V and J genes are TRBV28 and TRBJ1-2; D is ambiguous. V was pared by 6 bases and J by 6 bases, with 17 bases between. Germline values: CDR1 MDHEN, CDR2 SYDVKM. The CDR3 is made up of 14 amino acids. Here the CDR3 DNA reads TGTGCCAGCAGAGTCGGGCCTCAGAGGAATGGCTACACCTTC. This sequence encodes CASRVGPQRNGYTF.

The chain is built from TRBV28 and TRBJ2-1; no clear D gene. Germline CDR1 reads MDHEN; CDR2 reads SYDVKM. This CDR3 has 14 residues. V gave up 6 bases and J gave up 7 bases, with 16 bases separating them. CDR3 in amino acids: CASSPDEGRNEQFF. In DNA form, the CDR3 reads TGTGCCAGCAGCCCAGACGAAGGCCGGAATGAGCAGTTCTTC.

V and J are TRBV5-1 and TRBJ2-7, with D possibly TRBD1 on 6 matching bases. The germline gives CDR1 SGHRS, CDR2 YFSETQ. The CDR3 totals 14 residues. The V gene lost 3 bases and the J gene lost 0 bases, with 10 bases spanning the gap. The CDR3 sequence is CASSWTEHSYEQYF. The CDR3 nucleotides read TGCGCCAGCAGCTGGACAGAACACTCCTACGAGCAGTACTTC. Using reference TRBV5-1 and TRBJ2-7 for the parts outside the CDR3, the full variable domain is KAGVTQTPRYLIKTRGQQVTLSCSPISGHRSVSWYQQTPGQGLQFLFEYFSETQRNKGNFPGRFSGRQFSNSRSEMNVSTLELGDSALYLCASSWTEHSYEQYFGPGTRLTVT.

This chain connects TRBV4-1 to TRBJ1-4; D is unclear. Trimming shortened V by 4 bases and J by 11 bases, and 23 bases separated the two germline ends. This CDR3 is built from 16 residues. Per germline, CDR1 MGHRA and CDR2 YSYEKL. The CDR3 here is CASSPEPRERGGKLFF. The CDR3 DNA reads as TGCGCCAGCAGCCCCGAGCCCCGGGAGAGAGGAGGGAAACTGTTTTTT.

This chain connects TRBV3-1 (or the pseudogene TRBV3-2) to TRBJ2-7, with D unresolved. Trimming cost V 4 bases and J 3 bases, with 10 bases left between them. The CDR3 has 13 amino acids. Germline assignment: CDR1 LGHDT and CDR2 YNNKEL (reference sequence). CDR3 bases: TGTGCCAGCAGCCGGGGATGGGACTACGAGCAGTACTTC. This gives the protein CASSRGWDYEQYF.

This chain connects TRBV5-4 to TRBJ2-7; the D is unclear. The V end was cut by 0 bases, the J end by 6 bases, with 7 bases between. The CDR3 runs to 12 residues. Germline CDR1 and CDR2: SGHNT and YYREEE (reference sequence). CDR3 DNA sequence: TGTGCCAGCAGCTTGGGGTTGCGCGAGCAGTACTTC. Its translation: CASSLGLREQYF.

The chain joins TRBV6-5 to TRBJ1-2; tentatively, D is TRBD1 (5 bases). V lost 5 bases, J lost 6 bases, and 13 bases lay in between. There are 13 residues in the CDR3. CDR1 is MNHEY and CDR2 is SVGAGI in the germline V gene. As DNA, the CDR3 is TGTGCCAGCAGTCTTAGGGGAGGGAATGGCTACACCTTC. It encodes CASSLRGGNGYTF.

The chain carries TRBV10-2 and TRBJ2-7, with 13 bases identical to TRBD2. The CDR3 is 18 amino acids. The V segment lost 6 bases and the J segment 6 bases; nucleotides outside the gene matches: 17. The germline V gene has CDR1 WSHSY and CDR2 SAAADI. CDR3 DNA: TGCGCCAGCAGAGGGAAGGGACTAGCGGGATTAAATTTCGTCGAGCAGTACTTC. Its translation is CASRGKGLAGLNFVEQYF.

This sequence joins TRBV30 and TRBJ1-1, with D possibly matching TRBD1 (5 bases). Looked up from germline, CDR1 is GTSNPN and CDR2 is SVGIG (reference sequence). V gave up 0 bases and J gave up 7 bases, with 12 bases separating them. The CDR3 is 13 residues long. CDR3 nucleotide sequence: TGTGCCTGGAGTGTGAAAGGGGTGGATGAAGCTTTCTTT. Its translation: CAWSVKGVDEAFF.

With respect to this clone: The junction shows a germline mismatch at one end, possibly a read error. The chain's CDR3 is CASSPRPGKNTGELFF. CDR3 in DNA: TGTGCTAGCAGTCCCCGTCCGGGGAAGAACACCGGGGAGCTGTTTTTT. The rearrangement links TRBV7-7 to TRBJ2-2; possibly TRBD2 for D (5 bases). This CDR3 contains 16 residues. Germline values: CDR1 SSHAT, CDR2 FNYEAQ (reference sequence).